These T cell receptor beta chains were read from a single sample in a study of OX40 agonist ivuxolimab in advanced cancers. Measured with immunoSEQ multiplex PCR; TCRdb has only the in-frame clones, and not every one. The sample has 91,000 or so clones; around 94% are singletons. The sample in question was CD4+ or CD8+ T cells sorted from blood, obtained in a trial of the OX40 agonist ivuxolimab. These TCRs come from an adult with an advanced solid tumor such as melanoma, head and neck, liver or kidney cancer. CDR3s include the opening cysteine and the closing phenylalanine or tryptophan. D genes are given only for firm matches. Rows may omit the clone size; those that give it use once, few, many or a size class.

CASSFRASGTGELFF	TGTGCCAGCAGCTTTAGGGCGTCGGGGACCGGGGAGCTGTTTTTT	-	TRBV7-2	TRBJ2-2	-
CASSPGRGQGSYEQYF	TGTGCCAGCAGCCCAGGGCGGGGACAGGGTAGCTACGAGCAGTACTTC	TRBD1	TRBV11-2	TRBJ2-7	-
CASSSPGRNYGYTF	TGTGCCAGCAGCTCCCCGGGGCGTAACTATGGCTACACCTTC	-	TRBV7-2	TRBJ1-2	-
CASSLSSPGVTQYF	TGTGCCAGCAGCTTGAGTAGTCCGGGTGTGACCCAGTACTTC	-	TRBV5-4	TRBJ2-5	once
CASSWGLAGNSYEQYF	TGTGCCAGCAGCTGGGGGCTAGCGGGAAACTCCTACGAGCAGTACTTC	TRBD2	TRBV5-4	TRBJ2-7	-
CASSWEGTPREQYF	TGTGCCAGCAGCTGGGAGGGGACCCCTCGGGAGCAGTACTTC	TRBD2	TRBV7-9	TRBJ2-7	-
CASSLNDGSGNTIYF	TGTGCCAGCAGCTTAAATGACGGCTCTGGAAACACCATATATTTT	-	TRBV11-2	TRBJ1-3	once
CASNFYRQGIQPQHF	TGTGCCAGCAATTTTTACCGACAGGGGATTCAGCCCCAGCATTTT	TRBD1	TRBV6-5	TRBJ1-5	-
CSVDPPTSGSSDEQFF	TGCAGCGTTGACCCTCCGACTAGCGGGAGTAGCGATGAGCAGTTCTTC	TRBD2	TRBV29-1	TRBJ2-1	-
CAWSVTGLRQPQHF	TGTGCCTGGAGTGTGACAGGCCTTCGGCAGCCCCAGCATTTT	-	TRBV30	TRBJ1-5	-
CASGIRGEGTEAFF	TGTGCTAGTGGTATACGGGGTGAAGGCACTGAAGCTTTCTTT	-	TRBV12-5	TRBJ1-1	few
CASSELGLSGNTIYF	TGTGCCAGCAGTGAACTGGGGCTCTCTGGAAACACCATATATTTT	-	TRBV2	TRBJ1-3	-
CASSSDPTYGYTF	TGTGCCAGCAGTTCCGACCCAACCTATGGCTACACCTTC	-	TRBV7-2	TRBJ1-2	once
CASSWSHRGRDKETQYF	TGTGCCAGCAGCTGGAGCCATAGGGGGAGGGATAAAGAGACCCAGTACTTC	-	TRBV5-4	TRBJ2-5	-
CASSPDRASSGNTIYF	TGTGCCAGCTCACCGGACAGGGCATCTTCAGGAAACACCATATATTTT	TRBD1	TRBV18	TRBJ1-3	-
CASSPGQGSRNTIYF	TGTGCCAGCTCACCGGGGCAGGGGTCGAGAAACACCATATATTTT	-	TRBV18	TRBJ1-3	-
CASSQALTDTNLRYGYTF	TGCGCCAGCAGCCAAGCCCTAACCGACACCAACCTGCGGTATGGCTACACCTTC	-	TRBV4-3	TRBJ1-2	-
CASSPGGLDPYEQYF	TGTGCCAGCAGCCCCGGCGGATTAGACCCCTACGAGCAGTACTTC	-	TRBV4-2	TRBJ2-7	-
CASSQVHTAGTGANVLTF	TGCGCCAGCAGCCAAGTTCATACCGCAGGGACTGGGGCCAACGTCCTGACTTTC	-	TRBV4-1	TRBJ2-6	once
CASSLDGVAGELFF	TGCGCCAGCAGCTTGGATGGGGTCGCCGGGGAGCTGTTTTTT	-	TRBV5-1	TRBJ2-2	-
CASSGPGQGDGYTF	TGTGCCAGCAGCGGCCCGGGACAGGGGGATGGCTACACCTTC	TRBD1	TRBV6-1	TRBJ1-2	once
CASSYGAGSYGYTF	TGTGCCAGCAGTTACGGGGCGGGGAGTTATGGCTACACCTTC	-	TRBV6-5	TRBJ1-2	-
CASRNRGRNYGYTF	TGTGCCAGCAGGAACAGGGGGCGAAACTATGGCTACACCTTC	TRBD1	TRBV27	TRBJ1-2	-
CASSQDSIPAETQYF	TGCGCCAGCAGCCAAGATTCCATCCCCGCAGAGACCCAGTACTTC	-	TRBV4-3	TRBJ2-5	-
CASSGRFGETQYF	TGTGCCAGCAGTGGTAGGTTCGGAGAGACCCAGTACTTC	-	TRBV6-1	TRBJ2-5	once
CASSLGLIGSTDTQYF	TGTGCCAGCAGCCTTGGACTAATTGGAAGCACAGATACGCAGTATTTT	-	TRBV11-3	TRBJ2-3	-
CASLRENTEAFF	TGTGCCAGTCTGAGAGAGAACACTGAAGCTTTCTTT	-	TRBV6-1	TRBJ1-1	-
CATRPNTGELFF	TGTGCCACCCGACCCAACACCGGGGAGCTGTTTTTT	-	TRBV19	TRBJ2-2	-
CASSVAGTGYGYTF	TGTGCCAGCAGTGTTGCCGGGACAGGTTACGGCTACACCTTC	TRBD1	TRBV2	TRBJ1-2	-
CASSVGGRKVYGYTF	TGTGCCAGCAGCGTAGGTGGACGAAAAGTGTATGGCTACACCTTC	-	TRBV9	TRBJ1-2	-
CASSLEYERSPLHF	TGTGCCAGCAGCTTAGAATATGAGAGGTCACCCCTCCACTTT	-	TRBV7-2	TRBJ1-6	-
CAGVRATEAFF	TGTGCCGGAGTGAGAGCCACTGAAGCTTTCTTT	-	TRBV2	TRBJ1-1	-
CASSLFPGQGGNQPQHF	TGTGCCAGCAGCTTATTCCCCGGACAGGGGGGCAATCAGCCCCAGCATTTT	TRBD1	TRBV7-2	TRBJ1-5	-
CASSLGGSNEKLFF	TGTGCCAGCAGCTTGGGCGGGTCTAATGAAAAACTGTTTTTT	-	TRBV7-2	TRBJ1-4	-
CASPGMGDTF	TGTGCCTCGCCGGGGATGGGCGACACCTTC	-	TRBV30	TRBJ1-2	-
CASSSQGGSGNTIYF	TGTGCCAGCAGCTCCCAAGGGGGCTCTGGAAACACCATATATTTT	-	TRBV7-2	TRBJ1-3	-
CAWSPGDRVLSYGYTF	TGTGCCTGGAGTCCAGGGGACAGGGTCCTCTCATATGGCTACACCTTC	TRBD1	TRBV30	TRBJ1-2	-
CASSLSGLAGAGNEQFF	TGTGCCAGCAGCTTGTCGGGACTAGCGGGGGCCGGGAATGAGCAGTTCTTC	TRBD2	TRBV5-6	TRBJ2-1	-
CASSRTTDTQYF	TGTGCCAGCAGCCGGACCACAGATACGCAGTATTTT	-	TRBV11-2	TRBJ2-3	-
CASSPPDREQFF	TGTGCCAGCTCACCGCCAGACAGGGAGCAGTTCTTC	-	TRBV18	TRBJ2-1	-
CASTRRSLYGYTF	TGTGCCAGCACCAGACGCAGCCTCTATGGCTACACCTTC	-	TRBV28	TRBJ1-2	-
CAWSDPGWQNYEQYF	TGTGCCTGGAGCGACCCTGGGTGGCAAAACTACGAGCAGTACTTC	-	TRBV30	TRBJ2-7	-
CASSIGGAGGWNEQFF	TGTGCCAGCAGCATAGGGGGGGCAGGGGGATGGAATGAGCAGTTCTTC	-	TRBV5-4	TRBJ2-1	once
CASSLLPPRQGPSTDTQYF	TGCGCCAGCAGCCTCCTACCGCCCCGCCAGGGACCTAGCACAGATACGCAGTATTTT	-	TRBV4-3	TRBJ2-3	-
CASSLGPGGKETQYF	TGTGCCAGCAGCTTAGGGCCAGGGGGGAAAGAGACCCAGTACTTC	-	TRBV7-2	TRBJ2-5	-
CASSPGAGVNTEAFF	TGTGCCAGCAGCCCAGGGGCAGGGGTGAACACTGAAGCTTTCTTT	-	TRBV7-9	TRBJ1-1	-
CASSPRVEDNNEQFF	TGTGCCAGCTCACCACGAGTCGAGGATAACAATGAGCAGTTCTTC	-	TRBV18	TRBJ2-1	-
CASSRPSSYEQYF	TGTGCCAGCAGCCGGCCGAGCTCCTACGAGCAGTACTTC	-	TRBV5-6	TRBJ2-7	-
CASSYSVGVPYEQYF	TGTGCCAGCAGTTACTCGGTAGGGGTGCCCTACGAGCAGTACTTC	-	TRBV6-6	TRBJ2-7	-
CASSRDRGSGNQPQHF	TGCGCCAGCAGTCGGGACAGGGGGAGCGGCAATCAGCCCCAGCATTTT	TRBD1	TRBV5-1	TRBJ1-5	-